This T cell receptor (beta chain) is drawn from a study of blood T cell repertoires in COVID-19. The germline CDR1 and CDR2 sequences are MDHEN and SYDVKM. V gave up 4 bases and J gave up 2 bases; unmatched junction bases: 10. The CDR3 consists of 18 residues. Sequenced by immunoSEQ multiplex PCR; TCRdb stores in-frame clones only, minus some. The sample holds 140,000 to 150,000 clones, 75% to 90% seen once. This clonotype was sampled from a human donor in a cohort sampled during active COVID-19. The sample consisted of peripheral blood. The chain uses TRBV28 and TRBJ2-3; TRBD2 matches at 12 bases. In nucleotides, the CDR3 is TGTGCCAGCAGTTCCTTTTACCGACTAGCGGGGGACACAGATACGCAGTATTTT. Translated: CASSSFYRLAGDTDTQYF.